This is a list of T cell receptor beta chains from one sample in a study of T-cell memory formation after mild COVID-19. TCRdb re-called the 5' RACE reads with MiXCR, one entry per CDR3 protein. Seen here are roughly 610,000 distinct CDR3 sequences, around a sixth observed once, and the top ten hold less than 10%. Sequenced sample: PBMCs or a T cell subset sorted from them (not recorded which). These receptors came from an adult woman who had mild COVID-19 (a few samples of this study predate the infection). Cell type and time point are not known. The CDR3 runs from the conserved cysteine through the conserved F or W. A D gene is named only where the DNA matches it firmly. Size is omitted from some rows. Given values are once, few, many or a class for expanded clones.

>TRBD2|many|TRBV4-3|TRBJ2-7
TGCGCCAGCAGCCAAGAGCACCTAGCGGGAGCGGTCGAGCAGTACTTC
CASSQEHLAGAVEQYF
>.|.|TRBV10-3|TRBJ2-3
TGTGCCATCAGTGAGCCGAACAGAGATACGCAGTATTTT
CAISEPNRDTQYF
>TRBD1|few|TRBV5-5|TRBJ1-2
TGTGCCAGCAGCCTAGAGGGACAGTATGGCTACACCTTC
CASSLEGQYGYTF
>.|many|TRBV5-1|TRBJ2-2
TGCGCCAGCAGCTTGGCATTAGACGGCGACACCGGGGAGCTGTTTTTT
CASSLALDGDTGELFF
>.|many|TRBV12-3/TRBV12-4|TRBJ1-3
TGTGCCAGCAGCCTGGGGGCCAACTCTGGAAACACCATATATTTT
CASSLGANSGNTIYF
>TRBD1|.|TRBV24-1|TRBJ1-2
TGTGCCACCAGTGCCCGGACAGGGTTCCGTGGCTACACCTTC
CATSARTGFRGYTF
>.|few|TRBV4-2|TRBJ2-7
TGTGCCAGCAGCCAAAGTCCCCAGGGAAAGGCCATAAGCTACGAGCAGTACTTC
CASSQSPQGKAISYEQYF
>.|many|TRBV7-2|TRBJ2-5
TGTGCCAGCATGGGGCCCTCCCAAGAGACCCAGTACTTC
CASMGPSQETQYF
>.|.|TRBV5-1|TRBJ2-1
TGCGCCAGCAGCCTTACGGTTAGTGGGAACAATGAGCAGTTCTTC
CASSLTVSGNNEQFF
>.|.|TRBV29-1|TRBJ2-7
TGCAGCGCATACAGGAGTGGCTCCTACGAGCAGTACTTC
CSAYRSGSYEQYF
>.|.|TRBV27|TRBJ1-6
TGTGCCAGCAGTTTATCATGGAGCTCCTATAATTCACCCCTCCACTTT
CASSLSWSSYNSPLHF
>.|few|TRBV19|TRBJ2-7
TGTGCCAGTAGTAAAGTCCCAGGTGTCGGATACGAGCAGTACTTC
CASSKVPGVGYEQYF
>.|.|TRBV5-1|TRBJ1-2
TGCGCCAGCAGCTTGTCCCAGGGTCGTGGCTACACCTTC
CASSLSQGRGYTF
>TRBD2|.|TRBV11-2|TRBJ2-3
TGTGCCAGCAGCTTTTGGTCTAGCGGGGATAAGGCAGATACGCAGTATTTT
CASSFWSSGDKADTQYF
>TRBD1|few|TRBV5-4|TRBJ1-4
TGTGCCAGCAGCTTAGACAGGGGTCTCGTCAACGCAACTAATGAAAAACTGTTTTTT
CASSLDRGLVNATNEKLFF
>TRBD2|.|TRBV9|TRBJ2-3
TGTGCCAGCAGCTCACCAGCGGGAGGGGCAGATACGCAGTATTTT
CASSSPAGGADTQYF
>.|.|TRBV2|TRBJ2-3
TGTGCCAGCAGAGGGGGTTCAGATACGCAGTATTTT
CASRGGSDTQYF
>.|.|TRBV6-5|TRBJ2-2
TGTGCCAGCAGTTACGTCGACAGGAACACCGGGGAGCTGTTTTTT
CASSYVDRNTGELFF
>TRBD1|few|TRBV25-1|TRBJ1-2
TGTGCCAGCAGGGACAGGGGCCCTAACTATGGCTACACCTTC
CASRDRGPNYGYTF
>.|.|TRBV3-1|TRBJ1-1
TGTGCCAGCAGCCAAGATTATGGGGGGCTGAACACTGAAGCTTTCTTT
CASSQDYGGLNTEAFF
>.|.|TRBV6-5|TRBJ2-7
TGTGCCAGCTGGGCAGCCCCTACCTACGAGCAGTACTTC
CASWAAPTYEQYF
>TRBD2|few|TRBV11-2|TRBJ2-7
TGTGCCAGCAGATCTCTAGCGGGGGGATTAGGAGAGCAGTACTTC
CASRSLAGGLGEQYF
>TRBD1|many|TRBV12-3/TRBV12-4|TRBJ1-2
TGTGCCAGCAGTTCACGGACAGGGGGCTATGGCTACACCTTC
CASSSRTGGYGYTF
>.|.|TRBV20-1|TRBJ1-1
TGCAGTGCTAGCTCCACTATGAACACTGAAGCTTTCTTT
CSASSTMNTEAFF
>TRBD1|.|TRBV13|TRBJ1-1
TGTGCCAGCAGCACACGCAGGGGGGCCATGAACACTGAAGCTTTCTTT
CASSTRRGAMNTEAFF
>.|few|TRBV2|TRBJ1-6
TGTGCCAGCAGCGCAGAAGAACCGGGGATCAAGTCACCCCTCCACTTT
CASSAEEPGIKSPLHF